The T cell receptor beta chain under discussion was sequenced for a study of blood T cell repertoires in COVID-19. Study context: PBMCs, B-cell-depleted T cells, or T cells provided the cDNA or gDNA that made up the material.

Looked up from germline, CDR1 is SGHDT and CDR2 is YYEEEE. The V end lost 3 bases, the J end lost 0 bases, and 18 bases lay between the germline ends. The CDR3 contains 17 residues. This clone was observed a few times. Generated by immunoSEQ multiplex PCR, the TCRdb table keeps only in-frame clones and is missing some. The data hold 150,000 to 200,000 clones, with roughly 80% observed a single time. This rearrangement joins TRBV5-6 to TRBJ2-5; D is possibly TRBD1 (6 bases). Specimen: peripheral blood. This TCR derives from a human donor with acute or convalescent COVID-19. The donor label of this sample is uncertain. The CDR3 DNA reads TGTGCCAGCAGCTCCCCTCTTAATAGGGGGAACCAAGAGACCCAGTACTTC. As protein: CASSSPLNRGNQETQYF.